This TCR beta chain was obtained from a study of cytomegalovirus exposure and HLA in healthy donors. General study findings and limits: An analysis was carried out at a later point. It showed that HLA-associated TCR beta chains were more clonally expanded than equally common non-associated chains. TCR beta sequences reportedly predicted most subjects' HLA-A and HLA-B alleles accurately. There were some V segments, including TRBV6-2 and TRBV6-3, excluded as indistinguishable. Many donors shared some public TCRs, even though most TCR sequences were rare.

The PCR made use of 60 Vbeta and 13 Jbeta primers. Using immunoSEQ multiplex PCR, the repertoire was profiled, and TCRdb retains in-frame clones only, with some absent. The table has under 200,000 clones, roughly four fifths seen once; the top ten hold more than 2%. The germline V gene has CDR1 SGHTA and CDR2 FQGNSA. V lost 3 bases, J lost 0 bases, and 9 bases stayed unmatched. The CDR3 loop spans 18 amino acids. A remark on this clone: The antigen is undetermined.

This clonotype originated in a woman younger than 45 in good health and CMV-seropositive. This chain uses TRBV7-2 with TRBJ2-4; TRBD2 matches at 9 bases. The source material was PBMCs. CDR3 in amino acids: CASSFVSGGSEAKNIQYF. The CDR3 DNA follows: TGTGCCAGCAGCTTTGTTAGCGGGGGCAGCGAAGCCAAAAACATTCAGTACTTC.